This T cell receptor (beta chain) was sequenced in a study of Tregs in tolerant kidney transplant recipients. Study-wide points: Biological reproducibility was not directly addressed in this study. The small number of patients limits these findings pending further validation.

Points on this clone: Antigen: not known.

This table comes from immunoSEQ multiplex PCR, and its TCRdb copy is limited to in-frame clones, with some not included. The data contain 75,000 to 95,000 clones, approximately 90% of them singletons. Trimming stripped 8 bases from V and 1 base from J, with 17 bases between. Germline CDR1 reads MNHEY; CDR2 reads SMNVEV (reference sequence). CDR3 length: 15 amino acids. The sample consisted of CD8+ T cells from blood. The chain joins TRBV27 to TRBJ1-1; perhaps TRBD1 as D (5 bases). The TCR comes from a human donor in good health. CDR3 amino acids: CASDETPRGNTEAFF. The CDR3 coding sequence is TGTGCCAGCGACGAAACACCGAGGGGGAACACTGAAGCTTTCTTT.